The clone carrying this T cell receptor beta chain was seen many times. What it binds is not known. The data originate from a study of breast tumors, draining lymph nodes, adjacent tissues. J lost 4 bases, V lost 6 bases, and 15 bases had no gene match. This CDR3 comprises 17 residues. TCRdb redid the calling of the multiplex PCR reads with MiXCR, one entry per CDR3 protein. The sample holds around 230,000 distinct CDR3 sequences, 30% to 35% seen once. The lymph nodes were axillary draining lymph nodes from breast cancer patients. Study-wide points: Tumors had less TCR diversity than lymph nodes, more than nontumor tissue. That most tumor T cells come from lymph nodes remained unproven.

This TCR derives from a female donor with breast cancer. Some clones in this sample may be carry-over from other donors' samples. Sequenced sample: axillary lymph node tissue. The genes are TRBV12-3 or TRBV12-4 and TRBJ2-1, with 7 bases identical to TRBD2. The DNA for the CDR3 is TGTGCCAGCAGCCCACTTACCCTCGGGACTATTTACAATGAGCAGTTCTTC. Translating it yields CASSPLTLGTIYNEQFF.